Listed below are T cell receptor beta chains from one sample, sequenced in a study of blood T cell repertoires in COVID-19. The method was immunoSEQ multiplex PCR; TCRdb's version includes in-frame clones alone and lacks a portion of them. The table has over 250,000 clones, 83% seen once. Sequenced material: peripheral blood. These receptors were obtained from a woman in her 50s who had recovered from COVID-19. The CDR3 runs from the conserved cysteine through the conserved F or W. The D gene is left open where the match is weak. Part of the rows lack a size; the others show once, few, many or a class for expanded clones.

DNA: TGTGCCAGCAGTCAACAGCTGACCGGGGAGCTGTTTTTT
CDR3: CASSQQLTGELFF
J: TRBJ2-2
size: .
V: TRBV5-4
length: 13
D: .

DNA: TGTGCCACCAGTGTCGCCGACCGGGACAGTGAGCAGTTCTTC
CDR3: CATSVADRDSEQFF
J: TRBJ2-1
size: .
V: TRBV24-1
length: 14
D: TRBD1

DNA: TGTGCCAGCAGCCCCAGTTACGGGAATGAAAAACTGTTTTTT
CDR3: CASSPSYGNEKLFF
J: TRBJ1-4
size: .
V: TRBV7-9
length: 14
D: .

DNA: TGTGCCAGCAGTTTAAGCTGGGAGCAGTACTTC
CDR3: CASSLSWEQYF
J: TRBJ2-7
size: .
V: TRBV28
length: 11
D: .

DNA: TGTGCCAGCACCCCAAGCGGGGCGATCTCCTACGAGCAGTACTTC
CDR3: CASTPSGAISYEQYF
J: TRBJ2-7
size: .
V: TRBV28
length: 15
D: TRBD2

DNA: TGTGCCAGTTCCAGGGGCGCATCCGTCGTAAACGCTGAAGCTTTCTTT
CDR3: CASSRGASVVNAEAFF
J: TRBJ1-1
size: .
V: TRBV7-3
length: 16
D: .

DNA: TGCGCCAGCAGCTTGGCGACTGGATACAATGAGCAGTTCTTC
CDR3: CASSLATGYNEQFF
J: TRBJ2-1
size: .
V: TRBV5-1
length: 14
D: .

DNA: TGTGCCAGCAGCCATCAGGAAACCTACGAGCAGTACTTC
CDR3: CASSHQETYEQYF
J: TRBJ2-7
size: .
V: TRBV12-3/TRBV12-4
length: 13
D: .

DNA: TGTGCCACCAGTGATTTCGGGACTACTATAGGTACGCAGTATTTT
CDR3: CATSDFGTTIGTQYF
J: TRBJ2-3
size: .
V: TRBV24-1
length: 15
D: TRBD2

DNA: TGTGCCAGCAGCCAAAGGGCGGGGCCCTCCTACGAGCAGTACTTC
CDR3: CASSQRAGPSYEQYF
J: TRBJ2-7
size: .
V: TRBV4-2
length: 15
D: .

DNA: TGTGCCTGGAGCGGTAAGGGGATCTCTGGAAACACCATATATTTT
CDR3: CAWSGKGISGNTIYF
J: TRBJ1-3
size: .
V: TRBV30
length: 15
D: .

DNA: TGTGCCAGCAGTTCGGGCAGCGGAGATACGCAGTATTTT
CDR3: CASSSGSGDTQYF
J: TRBJ2-3
size: .
V: TRBV12-3/TRBV12-4
length: 13
D: .

DNA: TGTGCCAGCTCTCCATCGACAGGCTCCTACAATGAGCAGTTCTTC
CDR3: CASSPSTGSYNEQFF
J: TRBJ2-1
size: .
V: TRBV18
length: 15
D: .

DNA: TGCGCCAGCAGCTTGCAGACAGGGGCGCTGGGTGGAAACACCATATATTTT
CDR3: CASSLQTGALGGNTIYF
J: TRBJ1-3
size: .
V: TRBV5-1
length: 17
D: TRBD1

DNA: TGTGCCAGCAGCGTAGAGGAGCGGGGGTTATGTACAGATACGCAGTATTTT
CDR3: CASSVEERGLCTDTQYF
J: TRBJ2-3
size: .
V: TRBV9
length: 17
D: TRBD2

DNA: TGCGCCAGCAGCTTGGGACAGGCTCCCGAGCAGTACTTC
CDR3: CASSLGQAPEQYF
J: TRBJ2-7
size: .
V: TRBV5-1
length: 13
D: .

DNA: TGTGCCAGTAGTAACAGGGGCTCCGGAGCCCAGCATTTT
CDR3: CASSNRGSGAQHF
J: TRBJ1-5
size: .
V: TRBV19
length: 13
D: TRBD1

DNA: TGTGCCAGCAGTTTAAGTCTAAGTGGGGCCAACGTCCTGACTTTC
CDR3: CASSLSLSGANVLTF
J: TRBJ2-6
size: .
V: TRBV27
length: 15
D: .

DNA: TGTGCCAGCACCTCTCCAGGCACCGGGGAGCTGTTTTTT
CDR3: CASTSPGTGELFF
J: TRBJ2-2
size: .
V: TRBV6-5
length: 13
D: .

DNA: TGTGCCACCAGCCACAGGGCCAACTATGGCTACACCTTC
CDR3: CATSHRANYGYTF
J: TRBJ1-2
size: .
V: TRBV15
length: 13
D: .

DNA: TGTGCCAGCAGCTTAGAGTCTATGGTAGTAGATACGCAGTATTTT
CDR3: CASSLESMVVDTQYF
J: TRBJ2-3
size: .
V: TRBV11-2
length: 15
D: .

DNA: TGCGCCAGCAGCTTGTATAGTCCCACCGGGGAGCTGTTTTTT
CDR3: CASSLYSPTGELFF
J: TRBJ2-2
size: .
V: TRBV5-1
length: 14
D: .

DNA: TGTGCCAGCAGCGGACTAGAATATGAGCAGTTCTTC
CDR3: CASSGLEYEQFF
J: TRBJ2-1
size: .
V: TRBV2
length: 12
D: TRBD2

DNA: TGTGCCAGCAGTAGAGCCGCGGAGACCCAGTACTTC
CDR3: CASSRAAETQYF
J: TRBJ2-5
size: .
V: TRBV7-2
length: 12
D: .

DNA: TGTGCCAGCAGCCTGACAGGTACCTCCTACGAGCAGTACTTC
CDR3: CASSLTGTSYEQYF
J: TRBJ2-7
size: .
V: TRBV6-5
length: 14
D: .

DNA: TGTGCCAGCAGCCCCTTCGAAGACAGGGGGCGCAGTATCTACGAGCAGTACTTC
CDR3: CASSPFEDRGRSIYEQYF
J: TRBJ2-7
size: .
V: TRBV28
length: 18
D: TRBD1

DNA: TGTGCCAGCAGACCCCAACTAGCGGGAGCCAATCCCGAGACCCAGTACTTC
CDR3: CASRPQLAGANPETQYF
J: TRBJ2-5
size: .
V: TRBV11-2
length: 17
D: TRBD2

DNA: TGTGCCAGCAGCCCTGGAGGGGCGGGGGGACCAAACAATGAGCAGTTCTTC
CDR3: CASSPGGAGGPNNEQFF
J: TRBJ2-1
size: .
V: TRBV7-3
length: 17
D: TRBD2

DNA: TGTGCCAGCAGCATACAGGGGGCGGTTGGTAACTATGGCTACACCTTC
CDR3: CASSIQGAVGNYGYTF
J: TRBJ1-2
size: .
V: TRBV28
length: 16
D: TRBD1

DNA: TGTGCCAGCAGGGGGACTAGCGGGAGATCAGGCACAGATACGCAGTATTTT
CDR3: CASRGTSGRSGTDTQYF
J: TRBJ2-3
size: .
V: TRBV28
length: 17
D: TRBD2

DNA: TGTGCCAGCAGTGAAACTGGGACAGGAGAGCAGTTCTTC
CDR3: CASSETGTGEQFF
J: TRBJ2-1
size: .
V: TRBV6-1
length: 13
D: TRBD1

DNA: TGTGCCAGCAGCCGAGAAACCGGAGGGCCCCGTGAGCAGTTCTTC
CDR3: CASSRETGGPREQFF
J: TRBJ2-1
size: .
V: TRBV4-2
length: 15
D: .

DNA: TGTGCCAGCAGCCGGGAGGGGGCGTCCCAAAACATTCAGTACTTC
CDR3: CASSREGASQNIQYF
J: TRBJ2-4
size: .
V: TRBV11-2
length: 15
D: .

DNA: TGTGCCAGCAGCTTAGGGCTAGGAAATGAGCAGTTCTTC
CDR3: CASSLGLGNEQFF
J: TRBJ2-1
size: .
V: TRBV7-6
length: 13
D: .

DNA: TGTGCCAGCAGCTTTGTCGATCAGCCCCAGCATTTT
CDR3: CASSFVDQPQHF
J: TRBJ1-5
size: many
V: TRBV7-2
length: 12
D: .

DNA: TGTGCCAGCAGCACCCGGACTAGCACAGATACGCAGTATTTT
CDR3: CASSTRTSTDTQYF
J: TRBJ2-3
size: .
V: TRBV9
length: 14
D: .

DNA: TGTGCCAGCAGTGAATTTACAGGGACGGATACGCAGTATTTT
CDR3: CASSEFTGTDTQYF
J: TRBJ2-3
size: .
V: TRBV25-1
length: 14
D: .

DNA: TGTGCCACCAGCAGCCCCGGGACAACGAACACCGGGGAGCTGTTTTTT
CDR3: CATSSPGTTNTGELFF
J: TRBJ2-2
size: .
V: TRBV15
length: 16
D: .

DNA: TGCGCCAGCAGCATTGGGACTAGCGGATCCTACGAGCAGTACTTC
CDR3: CASSIGTSGSYEQYF
J: TRBJ2-7
size: .
V: TRBV5-1
length: 15
D: TRBD2